Listed below are T cell receptor beta chains from one sample, sequenced in a study of identical twins. TCRdb re-derived calls from the 5' RACE reads in MiXCR, one entry per CDR3 protein. Of 600,000 to 700,000 distinct CDR3 sequences in the sample, about 20% were seen once. These data were likewise used in another study, on T cells expressing NK-cell markers.

Sequenced sample: PBMCs. The receptors here all came from a woman under 30 in good health. CDR3s include the opening cysteine and the closing phenylalanine or tryptophan. A D gene is named only where the DNA matches it firmly. The size field is filled for only some rows; it gives once, few, many or a size class.

TRBJ2-2	NA	TRBV10-3	TRBD1	CATGQGAGTGELFF	TGTGCCACCGGACAGGGGGCAGGGACCGGGGAGCTGTTTTTT
TRBJ1-1	many	TRBV7-9	TRBD1	CASSWDRDRGRNTEAFF	TGTGCCAGCAGCTGGGATCGGGACAGGGGACGGAACACTGAAGCTTTCTTT
TRBJ2-5	few	TRBV20-1	TRBD1	CSYRGAFETQYF	TGCAGCTACAGGGGAGCTTTTGAGACCCAGTACTTC
TRBJ2-2	NA	TRBV12-3/TRBV12-4	NA	CASRYRGHGELFF	TGTGCCAGCCGTTATAGGGGTCACGGGGAGCTGTTTTTT
TRBJ2-1	NA	TRBV7-2	NA	CASSLAGSRYEQFF	TGTGCCAGCAGCTTAGCCGGGAGTCGATATGAGCAGTTCTTC
TRBJ2-4	NA	TRBV10-3	TRBD1	CAISGGQGIAKNIQYF	TGTGCCATCAGTGGAGGACAGGGCATTGCCAAAAACATTCAGTACTTC
TRBJ1-5	many	TRBV7-8	NA	CASSTGPSPQHF	TGTGCCAGCAGCACCGGGCCGTCCCCCCAGCATTTT
TRBJ1-1	many	TRBV20-1	NA	CSARGGLNSLNTEAFF	TGCAGTGCTAGAGGCGGATTGAACAGCCTGAACACTGAAGCTTTCTTT
TRBJ1-2	few	TRBV7-9	TRBD1	CASSSLSDRAEHYGYTF	TGTGCCAGCAGCTCCCTATCGGACAGGGCGGAACATTATGGCTACACCTTC
TRBJ2-1	NA	TRBV6-2/TRBV6-3	TRBD1	CASTLTGVFNEQFF	TGTGCCAGCACCCTGACAGGGGTTTTCAATGAGCAGTTCTTC
TRBJ2-7	few	TRBV5-1	TRBD2	CASSSGLAGGGQYF	TGCGCCAGCAGCTCGGGACTAGCGGGAGGCGGGCAGTACTTC
TRBJ1-1	NA	TRBV12-3/TRBV12-4	NA	CASSLASSIGEAFF	TGTGCCAGCAGTTTAGCTTCCAGTATTGGAGAAGCTTTCTTT
TRBJ2-5	NA	TRBV9	TRBD2	CASSVGASGPQETQYF	TGTGCCAGCAGCGTTGGCGCTAGCGGGCCGCAAGAGACCCAGTACTTC
TRBJ2-2	many	TRBV5-1	NA	CASSLGAEAGELFF	TGCGCCAGCAGCTTGGGAGCCGAGGCCGGGGAGCTGTTTTTT
TRBJ1-2	few	TRBV6-1	NA	CASRPLQGYYGYTF	TGTGCCAGCAGGCCCCTACAGGGTTACTATGGCTACACCTTC
TRBJ2-7	NA	TRBV20-1	NA	CSARKGPGTYEQYF	TGCAGTGCTAGAAAGGGCCCCGGTACCTACGAGCAGTACTTC
TRBJ2-5	NA	TRBV5-5	TRBD1	CASSNHGTARETQYF	TGTGCCAGCAGCAACCACGGGACAGCGCGAGAGACCCAGTACTTC
TRBJ2-7	NA	TRBV5-6	TRBD2	CASRPAGGLWTYEQYF	TGTGCCAGCAGACCGGCGGGGGGGCTTTGGACCTACGAGCAGTACTTC
TRBJ2-2	NA	TRBV4-3	NA	CASSQADYPSGELFF	TGCGCCAGCAGCCAAGCGGACTACCCGAGTGGGGAGCTGTTTTTT
TRBJ2-7	NA	TRBV10-3	NA	CAISESVGGYEQYF	TGTGCCATCAGTGAGTCAGTAGGGGGCTACGAGCAGTACTTC
TRBJ2-3	few	TRBV12-3/TRBV12-4	NA	CASSFYKDTQYF	TGTGCCAGCAGCTTTTACAAGGATACGCAGTATTTT
TRBJ2-1	NA	TRBV15	TRBD2	CATSSRGRGYNEQFF	TGTGCCACCAGCAGCCGCGGGAGGGGCTACAATGAGCAGTTCTTC
TRBJ2-3	NA	TRBV7-2	NA	CASSLAWWGWADTQYF	TGTGCCAGCAGCTTAGCTTGGTGGGGCTGGGCAGATACGCAGTATTTT
TRBJ2-7	NA	TRBV12-3/TRBV12-4	NA	CASSLYRWVAPLGEQYF	TGTGCCAGCAGTTTATACCGCTGGGTAGCGCCCCTCGGGGAGCAGTACTTC
TRBJ1-1	NA	TRBV6-5	NA	CASSYGLGNGAFF	TGTGCCAGCAGTTACGGGTTGGGGAATGGAGCTTTCTTT
TRBJ2-5	few	TRBV15	NA	CATSRVRGPQETQYF	TGTGCCACCAGCAGAGTCCGGGGCCCACAAGAGACCCAGTACTTC
TRBJ2-1	NA	TRBV7-6	TRBD1	CASSATIGTGHNEQFF	TGTGCCAGCAGCGCGACGATCGGGACAGGACACAATGAGCAGTTCTTC
TRBJ1-1	NA	TRBV20-1	TRBD1	CSARVTGRVNTEAFF	TGCAGTGCTAGAGTGACAGGGCGGGTGAACACTGAAGCTTTCTTT
TRBJ2-3	NA	TRBV6-2/TRBV6-3	TRBD2	CASSYVAGVSTDTQYF	TGTGCCAGCAGTTACGTAGCGGGAGTTAGCACAGATACGCAGTATTTT
TRBJ2-6	NA	TRBV18	NA	CASSKAPLPSSPSGANVLTF	TGTGCCAGCTCGAAGGCCCCCCTCCCATCTTCCCCCTCTGGGGCCAACGTCCTGACTTTC
TRBJ1-1	NA	TRBV6-1	TRBD1	CASSLHGTGGLKAFF	TGTGCCAGCAGTCTCCACGGGACAGGAGGCCTTAAAGCTTTCTTT
TRBJ2-1	few	TRBV5-1	NA	CASSFGAGRSYNEQFF	TGCGCCAGCAGCTTTGGGGCGGGTCGCTCCTACAATGAGCAGTTCTTC
TRBJ2-2	NA	TRBV3-1	NA	CASSEVGLLNTGELFF	TGTGCCAGCAGCGAAGTGGGACTCCTGAACACCGGGGAGCTGTTTTTT
TRBJ2-3	many	TRBV5-1	NA	CASSPVVWADTQYF	TGCGCCAGCAGCCCGGTGGTCTGGGCAGATACGCAGTATTTT
TRBJ1-1	few	TRBV5-4	NA	CASSTGTQMNTEAFF	TGTGCCAGCAGCACCGGGACACAGATGAACACTGAAGCTTTCTTT
TRBJ2-1	NA	TRBV5-5	NA	CASSFAGEYNEQFF	TGTGCCAGCAGCTTCGCCGGGGAATACAATGAGCAGTTCTTC
TRBJ1-2	many	TRBV29-1	NA	CSVVPLRQAGYTF	TGCAGCGTTGTCCCCCTCAGACAGGCTGGCTACACCTTC
TRBJ2-2	NA	TRBV2	NA	CASRPGPPGTGELFF	TGTGCCAGCAGACCAGGGCCCCCTGGGACCGGGGAGCTGTTTTTT
TRBJ2-3	NA	TRBV10-3	TRBD2	CAISGVAGGPGDTQYF	TGTGCCATCAGTGGTGTAGCGGGAGGGCCGGGAGATACGCAGTATTTT
TRBJ1-1	many	TRBV7-9	NA	CASSPQTFTEAFF	TGTGCCAGCAGCCCCCAGACTTTCACTGAAGCTTTCTTT
TRBJ2-1	NA	TRBV12-3/TRBV12-4	NA	CASTSSRDSNYNEQFF	TGTGCCAGCACCTCCTCCCGGGACTCAAACTACAATGAGCAGTTCTTC
TRBJ2-3	few	TRBV13	NA	CASSLVWSGSTDTQYF	TGTGCCAGCAGCTTAGTGTGGTCCGGTAGCACAGATACGCAGTATTTT
TRBJ2-5	few	TRBV10-3	NA	CAIRSGGTQETQYF	TGTGCCATCAGGAGTGGGGGGACGCAAGAGACCCAGTACTTC
TRBJ2-7	NA	TRBV5-5	NA	CASSFDPLYEQYF	TGTGCCAGCAGCTTTGACCCCCTCTACGAGCAGTACTTC
TRBJ2-5	few	TRBV4-2	NA	CASSQEGTVRETQYF	TGTGCCAGCAGCCAAGAAGGGACCGTACGGGAGACCCAGTACTTC
TRBJ2-7	few	TRBV20-1	NA	CSAREVYEQYF	TGCAGTGCTAGAGAGGTGTACGAGCAGTACTTC
TRBJ2-1	few	TRBV12-3/TRBV12-4	NA	CASRRRGRIDEQFF	TGTGCCAGCAGGAGGAGAGGGAGAATTGATGAGCAGTTCTTC
TRBJ2-7	NA	TRBV25-1	TRBD1	CASSGRTGISYEQYF	TGTGCCAGCAGTGGTCGGACAGGGATCTCCTACGAGCAGTACTTC
TRBJ2-1	few	TRBV6-1	NA	CASSLNLYNEQFF	TGTGCCAGTTCGCTCAACCTGTACAATGAGCAGTTCTTC
TRBJ2-5	NA	TRBV7-9	TRBD1	CASSSDREVSETQYF	TGTGCCAGCAGCTCGGACAGGGAGGTATCGGAGACCCAGTACTTC
TRBJ2-5	few	TRBV5-1	NA	CASSLRAREETQYF	TGCGCCAGCAGCTTGAGGGCAAGAGAAGAGACCCAGTACTTC